Listed below are T cell receptor beta chains from one sample, sequenced in a study of blood T cell repertoires in COVID-19. Using immunoSEQ multiplex PCR, the repertoire was profiled, and TCRdb retains in-frame clones only, with some absent. The sample contains around 300,000 clones, 70% to 90% of which appear only once. Material for sequencing was peripheral blood. The receptors stem from a woman in her thirties with COVID-19, enrolled during active disease. The CDR3 runs from the conserved cysteine through the conserved F or W. A D gene is named only where the DNA matches it firmly. The size entry is marked missing in some rows and otherwise reads once, few, many or a size class.

V gene	D gene	J gene	clone size	CDR3 DNA	CDR3 protein
TRBV2	NA	TRBJ1-2	NA	TGTGCCACCCGGGCACAGGGAAGAGGTGGCTACACCTTC	CATRAQGRGGYTF
TRBV15	NA	TRBJ2-7	NA	TGTGCCACCAGCAGGGATACAGGGATCTACGAGCAGTACTTC	CATSRDTGIYEQYF
TRBV7-2	NA	TRBJ1-1	NA	TGTGCCAGCAGCTTAGAGGGCAGGGAACACATGAACACTGAAGCTTTCTTT	CASSLEGREHMNTEAFF
TRBV10-3	NA	TRBJ1-6	NA	TGTGCCATCAGGGGCAGGGCAGATTCACCCCTCCACTTT	CAIRGRADSPLHF
TRBV11-1	NA	TRBJ1-2	NA	TGTGCCAGCAGCTTGACGAACCTTGGAGGGGACGGTGGCTACACCTTC	CASSLTNLGGDGGYTF
TRBV5-5	TRBD1	TRBJ2-1	NA	TGTGCCAGCAGCTTGCAAGTCGGGACAGGGATTTACAATGAGCAGTTCTTC	CASSLQVGTGIYNEQFF
TRBV5-8	NA	TRBJ1-5	NA	TGTGCCAGCAGCTTCAGGGCTAGCAATCAGCCCCAGCATTTT	CASSFRASNQPQHF
TRBV12-3/TRBV12-4	NA	TRBJ1-2	NA	TGTGCCAGCAGTTTAATGACGGGGGGTGGCTACACCTTC	CASSLMTGGGYTF
TRBV19	NA	TRBJ1-4	NA	TGTGCCAGTACTAAAACAGGGTGGGGTGAAAAACTGTTTTTT	CASTKTGWGEKLFF
TRBV19	NA	TRBJ1-5	NA	TGTGCCAGTAGTATAGTAGGAGGGCCTCAGCCCCAGCATTTT	CASSIVGGPQPQHF
TRBV7-2	TRBD1	TRBJ1-1	NA	TGTGCCAGCAGCTTAGTCGGGTGGAGTTTAGACAGGGGGCACGCTTTCTTT	CASSLVGWSLDRGHAFF
TRBV6-5	TRBD2	TRBJ2-1	few	TGTGCCAGCAGTCCAAGCGGGGACGCCTACAATGAGCAGTTCTTC	CASSPSGDAYNEQFF
TRBV28	TRBD2	TRBJ2-7	NA	TGTGCCAGCAGTTCCCGGGAATTATTAGCGGGGGGACGAAATTACGAGCAGTACTTC	CASSSRELLAGGRNYEQYF
TRBV6-6	NA	TRBJ1-5	once	TGTGCCAGCAGTTACCCGAGAGGGAGTGCTCAGCCCCAGCATTTT	CASSYPRGSAQPQHF
TRBV3-1/TRBV3-2	TRBD2	TRBJ2-5	once	TGTGCCAGCAGCCAAGGTCTAGCGGGGGGGCCGGAGACCCAGTACTTC	CASSQGLAGGPETQYF
TRBV5-1	TRBD1	TRBJ1-6	NA	TGCGCCAGCAGCTTGGAGGGGACAGAAGGGTCACCCCTCCACTTT	CASSLEGTEGSPLHF
TRBV25-1	NA	TRBJ1-2	NA	TGTGCCAGCAGTGAATTTGTTGTCGGGGACTATGGCTACACCTTC	CASSEFVVGDYGYTF
TRBV28	TRBD1	TRBJ1-4	NA	TGTGCCAGCAGTTATAGGACAGGGGTGGGAGAAAAACTGTTTTTT	CASSYRTGVGEKLFF
TRBV7-2	TRBD2	TRBJ2-7	few	TGTGCCAGCAGCTCCCAACTAGCGGGGGGGATCGCCGTCTTC	CASSSQLAGGIAVF
TRBV18	TRBD1	TRBJ1-1	NA	TGTGCCAGCTCGGTGGACAGGCGGAACACTGAAGCTTTCTTT	CASSVDRRNTEAFF
TRBV6-1	TRBD1	TRBJ1-2	NA	TGTGCCAGCAGTGAATTGACAGGGGGCTATGGCTACACCTTC	CASSELTGGYGYTF
TRBV4-3	NA	TRBJ2-3	once	TGCGCCAGCAGCCAAGGACTAACCCTTAAAGATACGCAGTATTTT	CASSQGLTLKDTQYF
TRBV6-5	TRBD1	TRBJ1-1	NA	TGTGCCAGCAGTCCCCAGACAGGGGGGGACACTGAAGCTTTCTTT	CASSPQTGGDTEAFF
TRBV19	NA	TRBJ2-7	NA	TGTGCCAGTAGTATGTGGGGCGACGAGCAGTACTTC	CASSMWGDEQYF
TRBV11-2	TRBD1	TRBJ1-2	NA	TGTGCCAGCAGGGGGCTCAAACGGGGACAGGGGGACTATGGCTACACCTTC	CASRGLKRGQGDYGYTF
TRBV5-3	NA	TRBJ1-5	NA	TGTGCCAGAAGCTTTTTAAAGATGGGGGGTAATCAGCCCCAGCATTTT	CARSFLKMGGNQPQHF
TRBV6-5	TRBD1	TRBJ1-6	NA	TGTGCCAGCAGTTTCAGACAGGGCCATAATTCACCCCTCCACTTT	CASSFRQGHNSPLHF
TRBV3-1/TRBV3-2	TRBD1	TRBJ1-5	NA	TGTGCCAGCGGACAGGGGGCTGGTCAGCCCCAGCATTTT	CASGQGAGQPQHF
TRBV7-9	NA	TRBJ1-3	NA	TGTGCCAGCAGCTTAGTGGCCACTCGGGACTTTGGGGGAAACACCATATATTTT	CASSLVATRDFGGNTIYF
TRBV12-5	NA	TRBJ1-1	NA	TGTGCTAGTGGCACAGGGACTGAAGCTTTCTTT	CASGTGTEAFF
TRBV10-3	NA	TRBJ2-1	NA	TGTGCCATCAGTGAGTCAGCAGGGGCAGAGGAGCAGTTCTTC	CAISESAGAEEQFF
TRBV10-2	NA	TRBJ1-1	NA	TGCGCCAGCAGTGTGGGGGGAAGGACTGAAGCTTTCTTT	CASSVGGRTEAFF
TRBV30	NA	TRBJ1-3	few	TGTGCCTGGTTACAGGGACGCTCTGGAAACACCATATATTTT	CAWLQGRSGNTIYF
TRBV27	TRBD2	TRBJ2-7	NA	TGTGCCAGCAGTTTTCTAGCGGGGGATACGACGCAGTACTTC	CASSFLAGDTTQYF
TRBV2	TRBD1	TRBJ1-2	NA	TGTGCCAGCACCTCGACCGGGACAGGGAGCTATGGCTACACCTTC	CASTSTGTGSYGYTF
TRBV6-4	NA	TRBJ1-1	NA	TGTGCCAACCTCGGCGAAGGGGCGCGCACTGAAGCTTTCTTT	CANLGEGARTEAFF
TRBV7-9	TRBD1	TRBJ2-1	NA	TGTGCCAGCAAGAGGGGACAGGGCAATGAGCAGTTCTTC	CASKRGQGNEQFF
TRBV9	TRBD1	TRBJ1-6	NA	TGTGCCAGCAGCGTAACAGGGGGGAGCTCCTATAATTCACCCCTCCACTTT	CASSVTGGSSYNSPLHF
TRBV7-9	TRBD1	TRBJ2-7	once	TGTGCCAGCAGCGGGGCGACAGGGGGTTCGTCCTACGAGCAGTACTTC	CASSGATGGSSYEQYF
TRBV4-1	NA	TRBJ2-2	NA	TGCGCCAGCAGCCCGCTACTGACTAGGGGTCCTGTGAGGGAGCTGTTTTTT	CASSPLLTRGPVRELFF
TRBV28	TRBD1	TRBJ1-4	once	TGTGCCAGCCAAAATTCCAGGGGGGAAATTGAAAAACTGTTTTTT	CASQNSRGEIEKLFF
TRBV4-2	TRBD2	TRBJ2-1	NA	TGTGCCAGCAGCCAAGTGGGACTAGCGGGGGGGCCCTATTCCTACAATGAGCAGTTCTTC	CASSQVGLAGGPYSYNEQFF
TRBV5-4	NA	TRBJ1-2	NA	TGTGCCAGCAGCTTGGGGACAGAGGTTCGGGGCACCTTC	CASSLGTEVRGTF
TRBV6-6	NA	TRBJ2-4	NA	TGTGCCAGCAGTACAGGACAGAACATTCAGTACTTC	CASSTGQNIQYF
TRBV6-5	NA	TRBJ1-4	NA	TGTGCCAGCAGTCGCACGGGTAATGAAAAACTGTTTTTT	CASSRTGNEKLFF
TRBV7-8	NA	TRBJ1-6	NA	TGTGCCAGCAGCAGGGGGACCAGTGTGCCCCTCCACTTT	CASSRGTSVPLHF
TRBV19	TRBD2	TRBJ2-2	NA	TGTGCCAGTAGTATAGACGGACTAGGTCGCACCGGGGAGCTGTTTTTT	CASSIDGLGRTGELFF
TRBV9	TRBD1	TRBJ1-2	NA	TGTGCCAGCAGCGGAACCTCCGGGACAGGCTATGGCTACACCTTC	CASSGTSGTGYGYTF
TRBV9	NA	TRBJ1-2	once	TGTGCCAGCAGCCCCCAACCACAGGGTGGCTACACCTTC	CASSPQPQGGYTF